This T cell receptor (beta chain) was sequenced for a study of blood T cells in healthy people across ages. Study in general: About one barcoded beta molecule was captured per two T cells (by template switching).

Primers used in a second PCR of about 6 to 11 cycles were a sample-barcoded 5' primer and a J-beta primer mix. TCRdb re-derived calls from the 5' RACE reads in MiXCR, one entry per CDR3 protein. The table lists about 1.5 million distinct CDR3 sequences, 42% of them singletons. Whole-study findings and limits: Researchers said unsorted PBMCs prevented a conclusive naive versus antigen-experienced comparison. A greater number of naive CD4+ cells and higher diversity distinguished long-lived donors from aged donors.

Extracted total RNA amounted to at least 5.5 micrograms for each sample. A remark on this clonotype: Its cognate antigen is unknown.

This TCR derives from a woman aged 18-35 years in good health. The sample comprised blood.

CDR3 protein: CASSLDIQQETQYF. CDR3 nucleotide sequence: TGTGCCAGCAGCTTAGATATTCAGCAAGAGACCCAGTACTTC. V is TRBV11-1 and J is TRBJ2-5, with D hard to call. Germline-derived CDR1 and CDR2 are SGHAT and FQDESV (reference sequence). Trimming removed 1 base from V and 2 bases from J, with 8 bases in between. This CDR3 contains 14 residues.